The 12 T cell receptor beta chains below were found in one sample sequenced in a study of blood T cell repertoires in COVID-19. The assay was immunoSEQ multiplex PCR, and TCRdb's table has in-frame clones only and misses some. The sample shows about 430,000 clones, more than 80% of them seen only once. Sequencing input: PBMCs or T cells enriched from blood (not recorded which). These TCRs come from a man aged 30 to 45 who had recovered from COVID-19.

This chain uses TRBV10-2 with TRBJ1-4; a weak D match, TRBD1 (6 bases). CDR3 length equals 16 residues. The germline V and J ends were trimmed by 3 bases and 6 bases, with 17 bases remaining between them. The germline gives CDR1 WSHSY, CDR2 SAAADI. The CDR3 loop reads CASSDVSTGRDEKLFF. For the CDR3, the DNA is TGCGCCAGCAGTGATGTCTCGACAGGAAGAGATGAAAAACTGTTTTTT.

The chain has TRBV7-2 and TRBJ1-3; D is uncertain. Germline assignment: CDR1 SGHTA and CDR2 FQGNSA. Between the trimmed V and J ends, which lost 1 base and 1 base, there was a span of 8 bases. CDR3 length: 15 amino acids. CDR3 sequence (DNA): TGTGCCAGCAGCTTAGTTGCGGGTTCTGGAAACACCATATATTTT. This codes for CASSLVAGSGNTIYF. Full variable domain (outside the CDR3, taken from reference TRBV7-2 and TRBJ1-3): GAGVSQSPSNKVTEKGKDVELRCDPISGHTALYWYRQSLGQGLEFLIYFQGNSAPDKSGLPSDRFSAERTGGSVSTLTIQRTQQEDSAVYLCASSLVAGSGNTIYFGEGSWLTVV.

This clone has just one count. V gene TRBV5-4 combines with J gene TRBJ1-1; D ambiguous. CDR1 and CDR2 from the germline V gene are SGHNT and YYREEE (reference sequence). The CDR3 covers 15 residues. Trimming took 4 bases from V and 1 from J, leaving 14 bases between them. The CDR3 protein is CASSGSGLGNTEAFF. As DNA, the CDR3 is TGTGCCAGCAGCGGTAGTGGGCTGGGGAACACTGAAGCTTTCTTT.

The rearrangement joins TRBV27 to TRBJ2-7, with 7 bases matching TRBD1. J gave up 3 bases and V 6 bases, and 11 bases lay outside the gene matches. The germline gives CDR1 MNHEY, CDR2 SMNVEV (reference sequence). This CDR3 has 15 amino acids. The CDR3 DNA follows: TGTGCCAGCAGGCCCGGGACAGACTCGCTCTACGAGCAGTACTTC. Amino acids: CASRPGTDSLYEQYF.

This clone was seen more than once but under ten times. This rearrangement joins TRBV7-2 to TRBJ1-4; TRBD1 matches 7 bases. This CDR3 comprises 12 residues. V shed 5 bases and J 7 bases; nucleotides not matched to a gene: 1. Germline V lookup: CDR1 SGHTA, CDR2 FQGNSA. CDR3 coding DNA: TGTGCCAGCAGCCGACAGGGTGAAAAACTGTTTTTT. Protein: CASSRQGEKLFF.

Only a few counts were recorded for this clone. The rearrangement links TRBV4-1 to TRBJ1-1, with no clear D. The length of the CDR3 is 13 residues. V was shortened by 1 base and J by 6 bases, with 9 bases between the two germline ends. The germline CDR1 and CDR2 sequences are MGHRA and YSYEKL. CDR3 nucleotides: TGCGCCAGCAGCCAAGTCCCCTCAGCTGAAGCTTTCTTT. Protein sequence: CASSQVPSAEAFF.

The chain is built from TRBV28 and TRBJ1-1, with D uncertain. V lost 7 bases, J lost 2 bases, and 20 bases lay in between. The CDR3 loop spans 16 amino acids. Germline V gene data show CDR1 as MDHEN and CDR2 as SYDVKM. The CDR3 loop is CASTPPAGVGNTEAFF. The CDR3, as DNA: TGTGCCAGCACCCCACCCGCCGGGGTCGGAAACACTGAAGCTTTCTTT. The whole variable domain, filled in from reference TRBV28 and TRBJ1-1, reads DVKVTQSSRYLVKRTGEKVFLECVQDMDHENMFWYRQDPGLGLRLIYFSYDVKMKEKGDIPEGYSVSREKKERFSLILESASTNQTSMYLCASTPPAGVGNTEAFFGQGTRLTVV.

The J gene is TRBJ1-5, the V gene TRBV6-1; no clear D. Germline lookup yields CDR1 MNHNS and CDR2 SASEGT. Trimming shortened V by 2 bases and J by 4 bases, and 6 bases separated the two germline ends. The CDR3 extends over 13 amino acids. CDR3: CASSESQNQPQHF. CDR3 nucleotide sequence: TGTGCCAGCAGTGAAAGTCAGAATCAGCCCCAGCATTTT.

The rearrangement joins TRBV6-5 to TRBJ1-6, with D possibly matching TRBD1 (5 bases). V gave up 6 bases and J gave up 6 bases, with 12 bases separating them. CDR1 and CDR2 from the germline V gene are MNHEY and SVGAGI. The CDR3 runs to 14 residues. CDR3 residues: CASRTGLINSPLHF. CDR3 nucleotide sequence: TGTGCCAGCAGGACGGGACTGATTAATTCACCCCTCCACTTT.

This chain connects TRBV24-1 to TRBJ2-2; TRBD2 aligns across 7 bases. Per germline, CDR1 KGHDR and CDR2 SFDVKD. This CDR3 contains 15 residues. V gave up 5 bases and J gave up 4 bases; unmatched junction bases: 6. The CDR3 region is CATSVAGASTGELFF. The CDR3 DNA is TGTGCCACCAGTGTGGCGGGAGCCTCCACCGGGGAGCTGTTTTTT.

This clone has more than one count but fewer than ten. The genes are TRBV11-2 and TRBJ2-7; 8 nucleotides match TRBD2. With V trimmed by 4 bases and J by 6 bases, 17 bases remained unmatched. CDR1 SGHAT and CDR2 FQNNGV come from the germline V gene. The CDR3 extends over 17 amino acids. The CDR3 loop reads CASSSGQPGGGSIEQYF. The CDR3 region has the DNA TGTGCCAGCAGCTCAGGACAGCCCGGGGGGGGTTCCATCGAGCAGTACTTC.

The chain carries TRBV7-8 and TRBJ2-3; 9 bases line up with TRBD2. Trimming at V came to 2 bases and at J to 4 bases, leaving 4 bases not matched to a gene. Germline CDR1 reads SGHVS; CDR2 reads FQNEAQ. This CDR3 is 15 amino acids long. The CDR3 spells CASSLPAGGADTQYF. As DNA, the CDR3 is TGTGCCAGCAGCTTACCAGCGGGAGGAGCAGATACGCAGTATTTT.